Listed below are T cell receptor beta chains from one sample, sequenced in a study of T cell repertoires in cytomegalovirus infection. These TCRs' antigens remain unknown. TCRdb reanalysed the reads using MiXCR and keeps one entry per CDR3 protein. The sample consists of some 920,000 distinct CDR3 sequences, roughly a third of them appearing once. Material: cultured CD8+ T cells from PBMCs, obtained from culture after CMV antigen stimulation. All receptors derive from a human donor in good health (CMV status not recorded). Some clones in this sample may be carry-over from other donors' samples. Both conserved end residues are part of each CDR3.

TRBV27	TRBJ2-1	CASSLSAAQPNEQFF
TRBV27	TRBJ1-6	CASSHRGLFSPLHF
TRBV27	TRBJ2-1	CASSLTQNNEQFF
TRBV9	TRBJ2-1	CASSVVTSANEQFF
TRBV19	TRBJ2-1	CASSIDHGSGAYNEQFF
TRBV27	TRBJ2-7	CASSFSRGGYEQYF
TRBV7-6	TRBJ1-1	CASSSSHYPAEAFF
TRBV7-2	TRBJ2-3	CASSLAATSDTQYF
TRBV12-3/TRBV12-4	TRBJ2-1	CASSGETLAGSSSYNEQFF
TRBV6-1	TRBJ2-1	CASSGRRLAEGDNEQFF
TRBV20-1	TRBJ2-5	CSARPPGETQYF
TRBV12-3/TRBV12-4	TRBJ1-2	CASSWDSGYTF
TRBV27	TRBJ1-6	CASSLSLGLRDSPLHF
TRBV6-9	TRBJ2-3	CAVGTLSTDTQYF
TRBV7-2	TRBJ2-5	CASSSTSGGAETQYF
TRBV20-1	TRBJ1-2	CSARDPLSGSRRYGYTF
TRBV7-9	TRBJ2-2	CASNRRGGANTGELFF
TRBV4-3	TRBJ2-1	CASSQQRGPSSYNEQFF
TRBV7-6	TRBJ2-4	CASSLSPMAAKNIQYF
TRBV9	TRBJ2-5	CASSSPGPEETQYF
TRBV19	TRBJ2-5	CASSIIGYQETQYF
TRBV19	TRBJ1-1	CASSIIGGTEAFF
TRBV5-4	TRBJ1-2	CASSGRTGVGGYGYTF
TRBV4-3	TRBJ2-1	CASSQEAGPWGQFF
TRBV7-8	TRBJ1-6	CASSLSRDSYNSPLHF
TRBV4-3	TRBJ1-2	CASSHLTGKGYTF
TRBV6-1	TRBJ1-2	CASSSPNPSTGSNGYTF
TRBV7-8	TRBJ2-7	CASSFRLAGLSYEQYF
TRBV7-6	TRBJ1-4	CASSREEGINEKLFF
TRBV7-6	TRBJ1-2	CASSLEVRALNGYTF
TRBV11-1	TRBJ2-2	CASSFRGHTGELFF
TRBV6-2/TRBV6-3	TRBJ1-5	CASSPTPGNQPQHF
TRBV6-5	TRBJ2-1	CASSTGTGPYNEQFF
TRBV7-9	TRBJ1-2	CATSEQGLYGYTF
TRBV10-2	TRBJ1-5	CASSETLQGYSKQPQHF
TRBV6-2/TRBV6-3	TRBJ2-1	CASSSAPGGAYNEQFF
TRBV19	TRBJ2-3	CASSEDSSTDTQYF
TRBV5-4	TRBJ2-2	CASSSGLAGFGGGELFF
TRBV19	TRBJ2-3	CASSIDLDTQYF
TRBV4-1	TRBJ2-3	CASSYSLLAGTDTQYF
TRBV27	TRBJ2-7	CASSYGSFSYEQYF
TRBV12-3/TRBV12-4	TRBJ1-5	CASSQNRANQPQHF
TRBV6-5	TRBJ1-2	CASSGQVLYGYTF
TRBV7-6	TRBJ1-2	CASSPPDRVLNYGYTF
TRBV19	TRBJ2-1	CASSIGVEGGRNEQFF
TRBV10-3	TRBJ2-1	CAISEGGGPFSYNEQFF
TRBV4-2	TRBJ1-1	CASSQGTGGVTEAFF
TRBV14	TRBJ2-2	CASSQSPRDLFTGELFF
TRBV27	TRBJ1-1	CASSLLEYTEAFF
TRBV27	TRBJ1-2	CARYSFMGYTF
TRBV15	TRBJ2-7	CATSRAASSPYEQYF
TRBV27	TRBJ2-2	CASSLGTGTVNTGELFF
TRBV7-9	TRBJ1-6	CASSLQGSPLHF